This T cell receptor (beta chain) was identified in a study of early T cells in non-severe SARS-CoV-2 infection. Separate cDNA molecules each had unique molecular identifiers attached to them. In TCRdb, the 5' RACE reads were re-called with MiXCR into one record per CDR3 protein. The sample carries roughly 47,000 distinct CDR3 sequences, approximately 22% recorded once. This clonotype was counted a few times. This CDR3 comprises 15 residues. The V gene lost 0 bases and the J gene lost 3 bases, with 9 bases spanning the gap. The germline V gene encodes CDR1 SGHVS and CDR2 FQNEAQ. This rearrangement joins TRBV7-8 to TRBJ1-5; D unresolved. The material sequenced was whole blood, taken at baseline. This clonotype was obtained from an adult who was a healthcare worker with PCR-confirmed SARS-CoV-2 infection or an uninfected control (not recorded which). CDR3 residues: CASSLADGYNQPQHF. The DNA for the CDR3 is TGTGCCAGCAGCTTAGCGGACGGATACAATCAGCCCCAGCATTTT.